This T cell receptor beta chain was recovered during a study of OX40 agonist ivuxolimab in advanced cancers. As for the study in general: Treatment received earlier with anti-PD-1, anti-PD-L1 or anti-CTLA-4 agents was allowed, and 40% had some. Three patients had partial responses: one hepatocellular carcinoma, two cutaneous melanoma. General study points: The study did not work out the antigen specificity of the expanded peripheral T cells.

The CDR3 consists of 15 residues. The germline gives CDR1 KGHSH, CDR2 LQKENI. V lost 1 base and J lost 6, with 13 bases in between. To note about this clone: Its target is unknown.

Sequencing was performed with immunoSEQ multiplex PCR; in TCRdb, only in-frame clones are kept and a portion is missing. The table shows tens of thousands of clones, with around 77% occurring only once. If patients had autoimmune disease history or systemic immunosuppression, they were excluded. This chain joins TRBV18 and TRBJ2-1, with D possibly TRBD2 on 5 matching bases. This receptor was identified in an adult with an advanced solid tumor such as melanoma, head and neck, liver or kidney cancer. The material was CD4+ or CD8+ T cells sorted from blood, obtained in a trial of the OX40 agonist ivuxolimab. CDR3 sequence: CASSPRDLARNEQFF. Written as DNA, the CDR3 is TGTGCCAGCTCACCACGGGATTTAGCGCGCAATGAGCAGTTCTTC.